This T cell receptor (beta chain) was sequenced in a study of tumor and adjacent non-tumor tissue in lung cancer. TCRbeta libraries were built with three rounds of nested PCR, modified from ARM-PCR. TCRdb redid the calling of the multiplex PCR reads with MiXCR, one entry per CDR3 protein. The sample has fewer than 90,000 distinct CDR3 sequences, around 82% seen once; the top ten hold roughly 22%. Trimming removed 7 bases at V and 6 bases at J, with 25 bases between. Per germline, CDR1 LNHDA and CDR2 SQIVND (reference sequence). The CDR3 runs to 16 residues. RNA was extracted from bulk tissue without any cell sorting. Distant lung tissue was collected more than 3 cm away from the tumor edge. Donors were chemotherapy-naive, newly diagnosed lung cancer surgical patients in China, August–late 2014. This clonotype has a handful of counts.

The rearrangement uses TRBV19 and TRBJ2-7; the D gene is possibly TRBD2 (6 bases). This TCR was sampled from a woman in her fifties or sixties with non-small cell lung cancer. The specimen was distant non-tumor lung tissue. The CDR3 spells CASKTTPRTGVTEQYF. In DNA form, the CDR3 reads TGTGCCAGTAAGACTACCCCTAGAACGGGAGTCACCGAGCAGTACTTC.